A single sample gave rise to the 26 T cell receptor beta chains below, sequenced in a study of blood T cell repertoires in COVID-19. The table came from immunoSEQ multiplex PCR; TCRdb's copy has only in-frame clones and leaves some out. Counted here are around 87,000 clones, about 77% occurring once; the ten biggest clones make up under 20%. Material: peripheral blood. Receptor source: a human donor in a cohort sampled during active COVID-19.

The CDR3 here is CASSLVAGDRYSNQPQHF. DNA of the CDR3: TGTGCCAGCAGCTTAGTAGCGGGGGACAGGTATAGCAATCAGCCCCAGCATTTT. This chain joins TRBV7-9 and TRBJ1-5; 8 bases align to TRBD1. Trimming removed 1 base from V and 0 bases from J; junction bases left unmatched: 8. CDR1 is SEHNR and CDR2 is FQNEAQ in the germline V gene (reference sequence). CDR3 size: 18 residues. The whole variable domain, filled in from reference TRBV7-9 and TRBJ1-5, reads DTGVSQNPRHKITKRGQNVTFRCDPISEHNRLYWYRQTLGQGPEFLTYFQNEAQLEKSRLLSDRFSAERPKGSFSTLEIQRTEQGDSAMYLCASSLVAGDRYSNQPQHFGDGTRLSIL.

The gene calls are TRBV6-6 and TRBJ1-1, with a tentative D call TRBD1 (6 bases). The CDR3 is 13 residues long. The V end lost 4 bases, the J end lost 7 bases, and 13 bases lay between the germline ends. Germline values: CDR1 MNHNY, CDR2 SVGAGI (reference sequence). The CDR3 region is CASSLGGFFEAFF. In nucleotides, the CDR3 is TGTGCCAGCAGTTTAGGGGGATTTTTTGAAGCTTTCTTT.

The genes are TRBV18 and TRBJ2-1; a weak D match, TRBD2 (5 bases). V lost 8 bases and J lost 0, with 20 bases in between. This CDR3 region has 17 residues. Germline V gives CDR1 KGHSH, CDR2 LQKENI. The CDR3 sequence is CASPKESGPSSYNEQFF. CDR3 sequence (DNA): TGTGCCAGCCCTAAGGAGAGCGGACCAAGCTCCTACAATGAGCAGTTCTTC.

This clone showed up just a few times. This chain uses TRBV19 with TRBJ1-4; maybe TRBD1 (5 bases). Between the trimmed V and J ends, which lost 1 base and 5 bases, there was a span of 11 bases. The germline V gene has CDR1 LNHDA and CDR2 SQIVND (reference sequence). This CDR3 has 15 residues. CDR3 coding DNA: TGTGCCAGTAGTATAGGACAGAACCTCAATGAAAAACTGTTTTTT. This encodes CASSIGQNLNEKLFF.

The rearrangement joins TRBV11-2 to TRBJ1-1; weak D call: TRBD1 (6 bases). V lost 5 bases to trimming and J lost 7 bases, with 17 bases between them. The CDR3 loop spans 14 amino acids. Germline V lookup: CDR1 SGHAT, CDR2 FQNNGV. This CDR3 reads CASSLRTAAVEAFF. The CDR3 DNA reads TGTGCCAGCAGCCTGCGGACAGCAGCCGTTGAAGCTTTCTTT. Full variable domain (rest looked up from reference TRBV11-2 and TRBJ1-1): EAGVAQSPRYKIIEKRQSVAFWCNPISGHATLYWYQQILGQGPKLLIQFQNNGVVDDSQLPKDRFSAERLKGVDSTLKIQPAKLEDSAVYLCASSLRTAAVEAFFGQGTRLTVV.

The rearrangement joins TRBV5-6 to TRBJ2-7; 7 bases fit TRBD1. Unmatched junction bases numbered 5, after V lost 2 bases and J lost 3 bases. This CDR3 is built from 14 residues. CDR1 and CDR2 from the germline V gene are SGHDT and YYEEEE. Here the CDR3 reads CASSLPGGFYEQYF. The CDR3, as DNA: TGTGCCAGCAGCTTACCAGGGGGTTTCTACGAGCAGTACTTC. The variable domain in full, completed from reference TRBV5-6 and TRBJ2-7, reads DAGVTQSPTHLIKTRGQQVTLRCSPKSGHDTVSWYQQALGQGPQFIFQYYEEEERQRGNFPDRFSGHQFPNYSSELNVNALLLGDSALYLCASSLPGGFYEQYFGPGTRLTVT.

This clone was picked up a small number of times. The CDR3 sequence: CASSVGVAPSTDTQYF. The CDR3 DNA is TGTGCCAGCAGCGTAGGCGTAGCGCCTAGCACAGATACGCAGTATTTT. The chain carries TRBV9 and TRBJ2-3; perhaps TRBD2 as D (5 bases). Germline V lookup: CDR1 SGDLS, CDR2 YYNGEE. The CDR3 contains 16 residues. Trimming left V 0 bases short and J 0 bases short, with 11 bases between.

This clone is deemed medium-sized. This rearrangement joins TRBV10-1 to TRBJ1-1; a possible D gene is TRBD1 (6 bases). The CDR3 consists of 12 residues. V dropped 0 bases and J dropped 7 bases, with 6 bases sitting between them. CDR1 is WNHNN and CDR2 is SYGVQD in the germline V gene (reference sequence). The CDR3 reads CASSESDSEAFF. For the CDR3, the DNA is TGCGCCAGCAGTGAGTCGGACAGTGAAGCTTTCTTT.

The chain uses TRBV5-8 and TRBJ1-2; D might be TRBD1 (6 bases). This CDR3 has 14 residues. Germline loops: CDR1 SGHTS, CDR2 YDEGEE. Trimming pared 3 bases from V and 0 bases from J, leaving 9 bases between. The CDR3 reads CASSSGTTNYGYTF. Here the CDR3 DNA reads TGTGCCAGCAGCTCCGGGACAACTAACTATGGCTACACCTTC.

V and J are TRBV11-3 and TRBJ2-1; 10 nucleotides align to TRBD2. CDR1 and CDR2 from the germline V gene are SGHNT and YENEEA. This CDR3 region has 15 residues. V gave up 3 bases and J gave up 8 bases; unmatched junction bases: 7. CDR3 residues: CASSFLLAGVDEQFF. The CDR3 DNA reads TGTGCCAGCAGCTTTTTGCTAGCGGGAGTCGATGAGCAGTTCTTC.

The chain carries TRBV7-9 and TRBJ1-2, with a tentative D call TRBD1 (5 bases). Germline V gene sequence: CDR1 SEHNR, CDR2 FQNEAQ (reference sequence). This CDR3 contains 15 residues. V was cut by 7 bases and J by 0 bases, with 15 bases left in between. CDR3 nucleotides: TGTGCCAGCACCCAGTTGCCAGGGCCTAACTATGGCTACACCTTC. This encodes CASTQLPGPNYGYTF.

This clone was seen just once. This chain uses TRBV19 with TRBJ2-3; 9 nucleotides agree with TRBD2. The CDR3 runs to 14 residues. Germline CDR1 reads LNHDA; CDR2 reads SQIVND (reference sequence). V gave up 4 bases and J gave up 5 bases; unmatched junction bases: 4. The CDR3 reads CASSTGLARDTQYF. For the CDR3, the DNA is TGTGCCAGTAGTACGGGACTAGCTAGAGATACGCAGTATTTT. Looking up the rest from reference TRBV19 and TRBJ2-3 gives the full variable domain: DGGITQSPKYLFRKEGQNVTLSCEQNLNHDAMYWYRQDPGQGLRLIYYSQIVNDFQKGDIAEGYSVSREKKESFPLTVTSAQKNPTAFYLCASSTGLARDTQYFGPGTRLTVL.

This chain uses TRBV20-1 with TRBJ1-5, with a weak D call TRBD1 (5 bases). CDR1 is DFQATT, CDR2 SNEGSKA, per germline (reference sequence). The CDR3 consists of 13 residues. Trimming shortened V by 3 bases and J by 6 bases, and 12 bases separated the two germline ends. The CDR3 DNA reads as TGCAGTGCTAGTTCCGGGGGTGCTCAGCCCCAGCATTTT. Translating gives CSASSGGAQPQHF.

In its sample, this clone was seen a few times. The chain has TRBV30 and TRBJ1-3; D remains unclear. The CDR3 length is 16 residues. From germline, CDR1 is GTSNPN and CDR2 SVGIG (reference sequence). The V end was cut by 4 bases, the J end by 0 bases, with 16 bases between. CDR3: CAWTKKGLNSGNTIYF. For the CDR3, the DNA is TGTGCCTGGACCAAGAAAGGACTGAACTCTGGAAACACCATATATTTT.

This rearrangement joins TRBV19 to TRBJ1-1, with a weak D call TRBD1 (5 bases). The CDR3 has 14 amino acids. Germline loops: CDR1 LNHDA, CDR2 SQIVND (reference sequence). V lost 3 bases to trimming and J lost 8 bases, with 16 bases between them. The CDR3 nucleotides read TGTGCCAGTAGTATGAATACGCGGGGGACGGAAGCTTTCTTT. This gives the protein CASSMNTRGTEAFF. The complete variable domain, with remaining parts taken from reference TRBV19 and TRBJ1-1, reads DGGITQSPKYLFRKEGQNVTLSCEQNLNHDAMYWYRQDPGQGLRLIYYSQIVNDFQKGDIAEGYSVSREKKESFPLTVTSAQKNPTAFYLCASSMNTRGTEAFFGQGTRLTVV.

V gene TRBV7-9 combines with J gene TRBJ2-7; D might be TRBD2 (5 bases). Germline CDR1 is SEHNR and CDR2 is FQNEAQ (reference sequence). The CDR3 spans 12 residues. V was trimmed by 5 bases and J by 6 bases, leaving 11 bases between them. CDR3 in amino acids: CASSQTEGEQYF. DNA for the CDR3: TGTGCCAGCAGCCAGACCGAGGGCGAGCAGTACTTC. Full variable domain (missing parts from reference TRBV7-9 and TRBJ2-7): DTGVSQNPRHKITKRGQNVTFRCDPISEHNRLYWYRQTLGQGPEFLTYFQNEAQLEKSRLLSDRFSAERPKGSFSTLEIQRTEQGDSAMYLCASSQTEGEQYFGPGTRLTVT.

The chain employs TRBV7-2 and TRBJ1-4; the D gene is possibly TRBD1 (6 bases). V was trimmed by 4 bases and J by 0 bases, leaving 12 bases between them. The CDR3 spans 16 residues. Looked up from germline, CDR1 is SGHTA and CDR2 is FQGNSA. CDR3 DNA: TGTGCCAGCAGCTCCGGGGGGCGGGCAACTAATGAAAAACTGTTTTTT. Residues: CASSSGGRATNEKLFF.

J is TRBJ2-5 and V is TRBV5-6; D might be TRBD2 (5 bases). V lost 1 base and J lost 4, with 8 bases in between. Germline V gene lookup returns CDR1 SGHDT and CDR2 YYEEEE. The CDR3 sequence is 13 residues long. CDR3 nucleotide sequence: TGTGCCAGCAGCTTGCCGGGGATAGAGACCCAGTACTTC. It translates to CASSLPGIETQYF. The full variable domain, in which reference TRBV5-6 and TRBJ2-5 provide the parts outside the CDR3, is DAGVTQSPTHLIKTRGQQVTLRCSPKSGHDTVSWYQQALGQGPQFIFQYYEEEERQRGNFPDRFSGHQFPNYSSELNVNALLLGDSALYLCASSLPGIETQYFGPGTRLLVL.

The V gene is TRBV6-5, the J gene TRBJ2-5; 9 nucleotides align to TRBD1. Germline-derived CDR1 and CDR2 are MNHEY and SVGAGI. The CDR3 has 13 residues. The ends lost 8 bases at V and 4 bases at J; junction bases unmatched: 5. In DNA form, the CDR3 reads TGTGCCAGCGACAGGGGGTCGGCAGAGACCCAGTACTTC. Translated: CASDRGSAETQYF.

The rearrangement links TRBV18 to TRBJ2-5; 9 bases map to TRBD1. Germline V gene sequence: CDR1 KGHSH, CDR2 LQKENI. The V and J ends lost 3 bases and 5 bases, in that order; junction bases with no gene match: 7. This CDR3 contains 15 residues. CDR3 protein: CASSPGQGQGETQYF. The CDR3 coding sequence is TGTGCCAGCTCACCGGGACAGGGCCAGGGGGAGACCCAGTACTTC.

The chain uses TRBV7-9 and TRBJ2-2; 8 bases agree with TRBD1. CDR1 is SEHNR and CDR2 is FQNEAQ in the germline V gene (reference sequence). The CDR3 contains 17 residues. The ends lost 1 base at V and 4 bases at J; junction bases unmatched: 8. The CDR3 region has the DNA TGTGCCAGCAGCTTAGGCCCCAGGGGGCTCGGCACCGGGGAGCTGTTTTTT. It yields the protein CASSLGPRGLGTGELFF.

This chain links TRBV6-5 with TRBJ2-7; D uncertain. Trimming cost V 0 bases and J 3 bases, with 15 bases left between them. This CDR3 comprises 16 residues. Per the germline V gene, CDR1 is MNHEY and CDR2 is SVGAGI. The CDR3 reads CASSYSFSGGDYEQYF. The CDR3 bases are TGTGCCAGCAGTTACTCGTTCTCCGGTGGAGACTACGAGCAGTACTTC.

This sequence joins TRBV18 and TRBJ1-1; 8 bases match TRBD1. V shed 0 bases and J 5 bases; nucleotides not matched to a gene: 5. CDR1 is KGHSH and CDR2 is LQKENI in the germline V gene. This CDR3 is built from 15 residues. The CDR3 DNA follows: TGTGCCAGCTCACCACCAGCCAGGGGGCCTACTGAAGCTTTCTTT. The encoded protein is CASSPPARGPTEAFF.

The CDR3, as DNA: TGTGCCAGCTCCCAGAGAGGTGTGCCAACTAATGAAAAACTGTTTTTT. Amino acids: CASSQRGVPTNEKLFF. The J gene is TRBJ1-4, the V gene TRBV5-5; D remains ambiguous. Per the germline V gene, CDR1 is SGHKS and CDR2 is YYEKEE (reference sequence). V dropped 7 bases and J dropped 0 bases, with 16 bases sitting between them. This CDR3 is built from 16 residues.

The sample holds a few counts of this clone. The V gene is TRBV6-1, the J gene TRBJ1-2; D might be TRBD1 (5 bases). The ends were cut back, 3 bases at V and 8 bases at J, with 22 bases in the middle. In germline, CDR1 is MNHNS, CDR2 SASEGT. The CDR3 is made up of 16 amino acids. In DNA form, the CDR3 reads TGTGCCAGCAGTGATCCCCCGTCTCAGGGCCTGGGCGGCTACACCTTC. It is translated as CASSDPPSQGLGGYTF.

The chain links TRBV12-3 or TRBV12-4 to TRBJ1-5, with D unresolved. CDR3 length: 12 residues. V shed 3 bases and J shed 11 bases, with 11 bases lying between them. The CDR3 bases are TGTGCCAGCAGTTTTGCTTCAGGTGCCCAGCATTTT. Translation gives CASSFASGAQHF.